The 25 T cell receptor beta chains below were found in one sample sequenced in a study of PD-1 blockade in classical Hodgkin lymphoma. Measured with immunoSEQ multiplex PCR; TCRdb has only the in-frame clones, and not every one. The sample has about 22,000 clones; approximately 92% are singletons. Sample time point: newly diagnosed, previously untreated cHL patient sample. The CD4+ T cells used were purified from thawed PBMCs through magnetic negative selection. Sequenced input: CD4+ T cells from blood. These receptors all come from a human donor with classical Hodgkin lymphoma.

This chain links TRBV15 with TRBJ2-6; 7 bases are shared with TRBD2. CDR3 length: 20 amino acids. Germline V gives CDR1 LNHNV, CDR2 YYDKDF (reference sequence). Unmatched junction bases numbered 12, after V lost 0 bases and J lost 1 base. In DNA form, the CDR3 reads TGTGCCACCAGCAGAGACCCGGAGGCGGGAGTTATTTCTGGGGCCAACGTCCTGACTTTC. Translation: CATSRDPEAGVISGANVLTF.

In this sample, this clone turned up once. The rearrangement uses TRBV4-1 and TRBJ2-1; D not resolved. Germline CDR1 MGHRA, CDR2 YSYEKL. This CDR3 has 18 amino acids. V dropped 1 base and J dropped 4 bases, with 20 bases sitting between them. CDR3 sequence reads: CASSQGPLALRLYNEQFF. CDR3 DNA sequence: TGCGCCAGCAGCCAAGGCCCCCTCGCGCTCAGATTGTACAATGAGCAGTTCTTC.

This clone was seen only once. The chain is built from TRBV6-5 and TRBJ1-2; TRBD1 aligns across 10 bases. Germline CDR1 MNHEY, CDR2 SVGAGI. The ends lost 5 bases at V and 7 bases at J; junction bases unmatched: 10. The CDR3 length is 15 residues. CDR3 bases: TGTGCCAGCAGTAGCCGGGACAGGGGTCTTCGTGGCTACACCTTC. This codes for CASSSRDRGLRGYTF.

The rearrangement uses TRBV7-6 and TRBJ2-7; either TRBD1 or TRBD2 may fit D (6 bases each). This CDR3 region has 16 residues. V gave up 1 base and J gave up 2 bases, with 15 bases separating them. CDR1 is SGHVS, CDR2 FNYEAQ, per germline. The CDR3 sequence: CASSLGRGASPYEQYF. The CDR3 DNA reads as TGTGCCAGCAGCTTAGGTAGGGGGGCGTCTCCCTACGAGCAGTACTTC.

The V and J genes are TRBV6-5 and TRBJ1-6, with a possible D match to TRBD1 (6 bases). The CDR3 spans 16 residues. Germline CDR1 reads MNHEY; CDR2 reads SVGAGI. The V end lost 1 base, the J end lost 6 bases, and 13 bases lay between the germline ends. The CDR3, as DNA: TGTGCCAGCAGTTACTTCCGACAGGCCGGTAATTCACCCCTCCACTTT. Amino acid sequence: CASSYFRQAGNSPLHF.

This rearrangement joins TRBV4-1 to TRBJ2-2; D remains unclear. Per the germline V gene, CDR1 is MGHRA and CDR2 is YSYEKL. This CDR3 region has 14 residues. V lost 1 base and J 5 bases, leaving 8 bases between the germline ends. The CDR3 spells CASSQVLGTGELFF. CDR3 DNA: TGCGCCAGCAGCCAAGTTCTGGGAACCGGGGAGCTGTTTTTT.

This rearrangement joins TRBV27 to TRBJ2-7; D is perhaps TRBD2 (5 bases). The CDR3 is made up of 16 amino acids. Between the trimmed V and J ends, which lost 3 bases and 0 bases, there was a span of 15 bases. Germline V gene data show CDR1 as MNHEY and CDR2 as SMNVEV (reference sequence). Here the CDR3 DNA reads TGTGCCAGCAGTTTTCGGCGGCGGGCGGTCTCCTACGAGCAGTACTTC. This codes for CASSFRRRAVSYEQYF.

The CDR3 reads CASSQDLPLAPSGIAYEQYF. The CDR3 DNA sequence: TGCGCCAGCAGCCAAGATCTCCCTTTGGCCCCTAGCGGGATTGCCTACGAGCAGTACTTC. The J gene is TRBJ2-7, the V gene TRBV4-1; 9 bases line up with TRBD2. The CDR3 spans 20 residues. CDR1 is MGHRA and CDR2 is YSYEKL in the germline V gene. Trimming took 0 bases from V and 2 from J; bases not matched to a gene: 17.

The chain couples TRBV5-5 to TRBJ1-2; D ambiguous. V shed 0 bases and J shed 8 bases, with 11 bases lying between them. Germline lookup yields CDR1 SGHKS and CDR2 YYEKEE (reference sequence). This CDR3 has 13 residues. DNA for the CDR3: TGTGCCAGCAGCTTGGTATTCGACGGAGGCTACACCTTC. This codes for CASSLVFDGGYTF.

The V gene is TRBV6-5, the J gene TRBJ1-6; tentatively, D is TRBD1 (5 bases). Germline lookup yields CDR1 MNHEY and CDR2 SVGAGI. This CDR3 region has 14 residues. V was shortened by 0 bases and J by 7 bases, with 7 bases between the two germline ends. CDR3 sequence: CASSYSGGNSPLHF. In DNA form, the CDR3 reads TGTGCCAGCAGTTACTCTGGGGGAAATTCACCCCTCCACTTT.

The V gene is TRBV5-4, the J gene TRBJ2-5; TRBD2 matches 8 bases. CDR3 size: 16 residues. The germline gives CDR1 SGHNT, CDR2 YYREEE (reference sequence). V was pared by 4 bases and J by 2 bases, with 10 bases of the junction left unmatched. The CDR3 region is CASSRGGLGSQETQYF. In nucleotides, the CDR3 is TGTGCCAGCAGCCGCGGGGGACTAGGGTCACAAGAGACCCAGTACTTC.

This sequence joins TRBV19 and TRBJ2-5; 12 nucleotides match TRBD2. J lost 5 bases, V lost 5 bases, and 9 bases had no gene match. The CDR3 runs 16 residues. Germline assignment: CDR1 LNHDA and CDR2 SQIVND (reference sequence). The CDR3 is CASSASGRATWETQYF. Written as DNA, the CDR3 is TGTGCCAGTAGTGCTAGCGGGAGGGCCACCTGGGAGACCCAGTACTTC.

V usage is TRBV27 and J usage is TRBJ2-2; D not resolved. This CDR3 contains 14 residues. In germline, CDR1 is MNHEY, CDR2 SMNVEV (reference sequence). The germline V and J ends were trimmed by 1 base and 1 base, with 4 bases remaining between them. The CDR3 is CASSLWENTGELFF. As DNA, the CDR3 is TGTGCCAGCAGTTTATGGGAGAACACCGGGGAGCTGTTTTTT.

The chain links TRBV1 to TRBJ1-6. TRBV1 is a listed pseudogene. This CDR3 is 9 amino acids long. The CDR3: CTSSHPLHF. CDR3 sequence (DNA): TGCACCAGCAGCCACCCCCTCCACTTT.

The chain combines TRBV5-6 with TRBJ2-5; D gene unclear. With the DNA end fitting TRBJ2-7 better, the J assignment may be wrong. Germline V gene data show CDR1 as SGHDT and CDR2 as YYEEEE. The CDR3 is 15 residues long. The CDR3 region has the DNA TGTGCCAGCAGTTACCTGGCCCTACTCCAGGCCGAGCAGTACTTC. Translated, it gives CASSYLALLQAEQYF.

The gene calls are TRBV11-2 and TRBJ2-1; 8 nucleotides line up with TRBD2. Germline V lookup: CDR1 SGHAT, CDR2 FQNNGV. This CDR3 contains 17 residues. The V segment lost 4 bases and the J segment 9 bases; nucleotides outside the gene matches: 17. The CDR3 here is CASSSAPPGLVKGEQFF. The CDR3 DNA reads as TGTGCCAGCAGCTCCGCCCCCCCGGGACTAGTAAAAGGTGAGCAGTTCTTC.

This clone was picked up a small number of times. This chain joins TRBV11-2 and TRBJ1-2; D is undetermined. CDR3 length: 12 residues. V was shortened by 7 bases and J by 2 bases, with 8 bases between the two germline ends. Per the germline V gene, CDR1 is SGHAT and CDR2 is FQNNGV. CDR3 coding DNA: TGTGCCAGCACGAATCAAAACTATGGCTACACCTTC. Amino acid sequence: CASTNQNYGYTF.

The rearrangement joins TRBV2 to TRBJ2-1, with TRBD1 matching 9 bases. The V segment lost 4 bases and the J segment 4 bases; nucleotides outside the gene matches: 8. The CDR3 contains 16 residues. CDR1 and CDR2 (germline): SNHLY, FYNNEI. This chain's CDR3 is CASSAIATGGYNEQFF. The CDR3 nucleotides are TGTGCCAGCAGTGCTATTGCGACAGGGGGATACAATGAGCAGTTCTTC.

The chain couples TRBV5-1 to TRBJ2-4, with a tentative D call TRBD2 (5 bases). In germline, CDR1 is SGHRS, CDR2 YFSETQ. Trimming shortened V by 0 bases and J by 11 bases, and 12 bases separated the two germline ends. CDR3 length: 13 amino acids. CDR3: CASSLGRGRFQYF. In DNA form, the CDR3 reads TGCGCCAGCAGCTTGGGGCGAGGGCGCTTTCAGTACTTC. The whole variable domain, remainder taken from reference TRBV5-1 and TRBJ2-4, is KAGVTQTPRYLIKTRGQQVTLSCSPISGHRSVSWYQQTPGQGLQFLFEYFSETQRNKGNFPGRFSGRQFSNSRSEMNVSTLELGDSALYLCASSLGRGRFQYFGAGTRLSVL.

The chain employs TRBV5-4 and TRBJ2-3; perhaps TRBD1 as D (6 bases). CDR1 and CDR2 from the germline V gene are SGHNT and YYREEE (reference sequence). Deletions cut 1 base from V and 3 bases from J, with 9 bases between. This CDR3 is 14 amino acids long. This chain's CDR3 is CASSLQGQTDTQYF. DNA of the CDR3: TGTGCCAGCAGCTTGCAGGGGCAGACAGATACGCAGTATTTT.

V is TRBV11-2 and J is TRBJ1-2; D remains ambiguous. In germline, CDR1 is SGHAT, CDR2 FQNNGV. Trimming cost V 4 bases and J 3 bases, with 24 bases left between them. CDR3 length: 18 amino acids. The CDR3 DNA is TGTGCCAGCAGCTCCCCCCGTGGCGGGCGGGAGGGCCACTATGGCTACACCTTC. This encodes CASSSPRGGREGHYGYTF. The full variable domain, completed using reference TRBV11-2 and TRBJ1-2, is EAGVAQSPRYKIIEKRQSVAFWCNPISGHATLYWYQQILGQGPKLLIQFQNNGVVDDSQLPKDRFSAERLKGVDSTLKIQPAKLEDSAVYLCASSSPRGGREGHYGYTFGSGTRLTVV.

J is TRBJ1-3 and V is TRBV19; 10 bases are shared with TRBD1. V gave up 7 bases and J gave up 0 bases; unmatched junction bases: 12. CDR1 LNHDA and CDR2 SQIVND come from the germline V gene (reference sequence). The CDR3 spans 18 residues. As DNA, the CDR3 is TGTGCCAGTACTAGCCTCCGGGACAGGGGTGTCTCTGGAAACACCATATATTTT. Its protein product is CASTSLRDRGVSGNTIYF.

The J gene is TRBJ2-2, the V gene TRBV7-9; D gene uncertain. CDR3 length: 12 amino acids. V was shortened by 1 base and J by 5 bases, with 2 bases between the two germline ends. Germline-derived CDR1 and CDR2 are SEHNR and FQNEAQ (reference sequence). CDR3 loop: CASSLETGELFF. The CDR3 bases are TGTGCCAGCAGCTTAGAAACCGGGGAGCTGTTTTTT.

The V call is TRBV7-2, the J call TRBJ1-6, with D hard to call. CDR3 length equals 13 residues. V dropped 1 base and J dropped 13 bases, with 11 bases sitting between them. Germline loops: CDR1 SGHTA, CDR2 FQGNSA. CDR3: CASSLDPARPLHF. The CDR3 region has the DNA TGTGCCAGCAGCTTAGACCCCGCTCGGCCCCTCCACTTT.

The chain uses TRBV2 and TRBJ1-1; D ambiguous. The length of the CDR3 is 14 residues. V lost 7 bases to trimming and J lost 5 bases, with 17 bases between them. Per germline, CDR1 SNHLY and CDR2 FYNNEI. In nucleotides, the CDR3 is TGTGCCAGCACGTCGCGGGGAGGTGCAACTGAAGCTTTCTTT. This gives the protein CASTSRGGATEAFF.